This passage covers 29 T cell receptor beta chains from one sample sequenced in a study of T cell responses to AZD1222 COVID-19 vaccine. Repertoires were generated with immunoSEQ multiplex PCR, while TCRdb's copy carries only in-frame clones and drops some. The table records some 120,000 clones, approximately 93% of them present only once. The source was peripheral blood, collected on day 0 of AZD1222 vaccination. The origin of the receptors is an adult in good health.

The chain uses TRBV9 and TRBJ2-2, with D perhaps matching TRBD2 (5 bases). The CDR3 sequence is 13 residues long. V was cut by 4 bases and J by 6 bases, with 10 bases left in between. CDR1 SGDLS and CDR2 YYNGEE come from the germline V gene. CDR3 region: CASSPGFPGELFF. As DNA, the CDR3 is TGTGCCAGCAGCCCGGGGTTCCCCGGGGAGCTGTTTTTT.

The chain employs TRBV18 and TRBJ2-5; 9 nucleotides line up with TRBD1. Per germline, CDR1 KGHSH and CDR2 LQKENI. J was trimmed by 3 bases and V by 2 bases; bases with no gene match: 7. This CDR3 comprises 16 residues. CDR3 loop: CASSPGQGFSEETQYF. The DNA for the CDR3 is TGTGCCAGCTCACCAGGACAGGGGTTTTCTGAAGAGACCCAGTACTTC.

The J gene is TRBJ1-1, the V gene TRBV21-1; no check of the table's D call, TRBD1, against the DNA was made. TRBV21-1 is a pseudogene locus. This CDR3 has 19 amino acids. For the CDR3, the DNA is TGTGCCAGCATCCAGTCCCCCCTTTGGACAGGGGGCCGGAACACTGAAGCTTTCTTT. Its translation: CASIQSPLWTGGRNTEAFF.

V is TRBV13 and J is TRBJ1-6; D not certain. Trimming left V 3 bases short and J 7 bases short, with 10 bases between. The CDR3 runs 14 residues. Germline V gene lookup returns CDR1 PRHDT and CDR2 FYEKMQ (reference sequence). In DNA form, the CDR3 reads TGTGCCAGCAGCTTGGAGGGTGGGAATTCACCCCTCCACTTT. This translates into CASSLEGGNSPLHF. The full variable domain, rest sourced from reference TRBV13 and TRBJ1-6, is AAGVIQSPRHLIKEKRETATLKCYPIPRHDTVYWYQQGPGQDPQFLISFYEKMQSDKGSIPDRFSAQQFSDYHSELNMSSLELGDSALYFCASSLEGGNSPLHFGNGTRLTVT.

CDR3 DNA: TGTGCCAGCAGCTCCGGGACTAGCACAAAGTCGGCAACCTACGAGCAGTACTTC. Its translation: CASSSGTSTKSATYEQYF. J is TRBJ2-7 and V is TRBV7-2; 9 positions agree with TRBD2. The germline V gene has CDR1 SGHTA and CDR2 FQGNSA. With 4 bases clipped from V and 2 bases from J, the junction kept 15 bases outside the gene matches. This CDR3 is built from 18 residues.

The chain employs TRBV3-1 (or the pseudogene TRBV3-2) and TRBJ2-3, with 10 bases fitting TRBD2. This CDR3 has 16 residues. The ends lost 4 bases at V and 1 base at J; junction bases unmatched: 5. CDR1 LGHDT and CDR2 YNNKEL come from the germline V gene (reference sequence). CDR3 protein: CASSPPSGRGTDTQYF. The CDR3 region has the DNA TGTGCCAGCAGCCCCCCCAGCGGGAGGGGCACAGATACGCAGTATTTT.

CDR3: CASSWPEVGYTEAFF. Written as DNA, the CDR3 is TGTGCCAGCAGCTGGCCAGAGGTCGGGTACACTGAAGCTTTCTTT. The chain recombines TRBV5-4 with TRBJ1-1, with D unclear. The CDR3 is 15 residues long. From germline, CDR1 is SGHNT and CDR2 YYREEE (reference sequence). With 3 bases removed from V and 3 bases from J, the gap between germline ends came to 15 bases.

This clone has just one count. The chain is built from TRBV3-1 (or the pseudogene TRBV3-2) and TRBJ2-5, with 9 bases matching TRBD2. The trim removed 2 bases at V and 1 base at J, leaving 8 bases unmatched. The CDR3 length is 17 residues. Germline V gene lookup returns CDR1 LGHDT and CDR2 YNNKEL (reference sequence). This CDR3 is CASSQRGREGLQETQYF. DNA for the CDR3: TGTGCCAGCAGCCAAAGGGGGCGGGAGGGCCTCCAAGAGACCCAGTACTTC.

The rearrangement uses TRBV18 and TRBJ2-7; D is uncertain. V was clipped by 0 bases and J by 1 base, with 4 bases between them. The CDR3 totals 13 residues. Germline CDR1 and CDR2: KGHSH and LQKENI. CDR3 loop: CASSPPGSYEQYF. The CDR3 region has the DNA TGTGCCAGCTCACCACCAGGATCCTACGAGCAGTACTTC.

The gene calls are TRBV30 and TRBJ1-1; no reliable D call. Trimming removed 0 bases at V and 0 bases at J, with 5 bases between. Per the germline V gene, CDR1 is GTSNPN and CDR2 is SVGIG (reference sequence). There are 13 residues in the CDR3. The CDR3 nucleotides read TGTGCCTGGAGTGTAGCCGTGAACACTGAAGCTTTCTTT. This encodes CAWSVAVNTEAFF. The full variable domain, in which reference TRBV30 and TRBJ1-1 provide the parts outside the CDR3, is SQTIHQWPATLVQPVGSPLSLECTVEGTSNPNLYWYRQAAGRGLQLLFYSVGIGQISSEVPQNLSASRPQDRQFILSSKKLLLSDSGFYLCAWSVAVNTEAFFGQGTRLTVV.

Remarks on this clone: The junction does not match germline at one end; this may be a read error. This chain joins TRBV7-7 and TRBJ2-2; perhaps TRBD1 as D (5 bases). CDR3 length equals 16 residues. From germline, CDR1 is SSHAT and CDR2 FNYEAQ (reference sequence). CDR3 protein: CASSFLGPQGTGELFF. The DNA of the CDR3 is TGTGCTAGCAGCTTTCTTGGCCCTCAGGGCACCGGGGAGCTGTTTTTT.

The V call is TRBV24-1, the J call TRBJ2-1; D ambiguous. With 3 bases removed from V and 10 bases from J, the gap between germline ends came to 9 bases. The germline V gene has CDR1 KGHDR and CDR2 SFDVKD. The CDR3 sequence is 12 residues long. CDR3 in amino acids: CATSDPYEEQFF. CDR3 nucleotides: TGTGCCACCAGTGATCCCTACGAGGAGCAGTTCTTC.

The chain has TRBV25-1 and TRBJ2-1; D is undetermined. V was cut by 0 bases and J by 10 bases, with 7 bases left in between. Per the germline V gene, CDR1 is MGHDK and CDR2 is SYGVNS. The CDR3 totals 12 residues. The CDR3 DNA reads as TGTGCCAGCAGTGAATATACGTGGGAGCAGTTCTTC. Translated, it gives CASSEYTWEQFF. Complete variable domain (other parts from reference TRBV25-1 and TRBJ2-1): EADIYQTPRYLVIGTGKKITLECSQTMGHDKMYWYQQDPGMELHLIHYSYGVNSTEKGDLSSESTVSRIRTEHFPLTLESARPSHTSQYLCASSEYTWEQFFGPGTRLTVL.

This chain uses TRBV29-1 with TRBJ2-2; D is possibly TRBD1 (6 bases). V lost 7 bases to trimming and J lost 8 bases, with 14 bases between them. Looked up from germline, CDR1 is SQVTM and CDR2 is ANQGSEA. The CDR3 extends over 12 amino acids. CDR3 amino acids: CSGTGSPGELFF. CDR3 in DNA: TGCAGCGGTACAGGGTCCCCGGGGGAGCTGTTTTTT.

CDR3 region: CASSKGTRSGELFF. CDR3 nucleotide sequence: TGTGCCAGCAGCAAGGGGACCCGCAGCGGGGAGCTGTTTTTT. V and J are TRBV3-1 (or the pseudogene TRBV3-2) and TRBJ2-2; possibly TRBD1 or TRBD2 for D (5 bases each). Germline CDR1 LGHDT, CDR2 YNNKEL (reference sequence). V lost 5 bases, J lost 7 bases, and 14 bases lay in between. There are 14 residues in the CDR3.

V and J are TRBV2 and TRBJ1-6; D is perhaps TRBD1 (5 bases). Germline V gene data show CDR1 as SNHLY and CDR2 as FYNNEI. Trimming stripped 3 bases from V and 9 bases from J, with 12 bases between. This CDR3 is 14 amino acids long. CDR3 in DNA: TGTGCCAGCAGTGACAGGGATCGGTTTTCACCCCTCCACTTT. Its protein product is CASSDRDRFSPLHF.

CDR3 nucleotides: TGTGCCAGCAGCAAACTCGGACAGGGGGTAAATTCAAACTATGGCTACACCTTC. Protein: CASSKLGQGVNSNYGYTF. The V call is TRBV7-9, the J call TRBJ1-2; 10 bases agree with TRBD1. V lost 5 bases and J lost 2; bases outside the gene matches: 14. Germline CDR1 is SEHNR and CDR2 is FQNEAQ (reference sequence). The CDR3 has 18 amino acids.

There are a few counts of this clone. The rearrangement joins TRBV5-1 to TRBJ2-7; 11 bases agree with TRBD2. The CDR3 loop spans 17 amino acids. Germline V lookup: CDR1 SGHRS, CDR2 YFSETQ. Trimming at V came to 4 bases and at J to 1 base, leaving 10 bases not matched to a gene. The DNA for the CDR3 is TGCGCCAGCAGCGGACTAGCGGGCAATCCCCAGTCCTACGAGCAGTACTTC. Translating gives CASSGLAGNPQSYEQYF.

The V and J genes are TRBV29-1 and TRBJ2-1, with TRBD2 identical over 7 bases. After removal of 6 bases from V and 4 bases from J, the junction contained 6 bases not matched to a gene. Germline V gene sequence: CDR1 SQVTM, CDR2 ANQGSEA. CDR3 length: 13 amino acids. The CDR3 region is CSVSGTLYNEQFF. CDR3 sequence (DNA): TGCAGCGTAAGCGGGACCTTATACAATGAGCAGTTCTTC.

The chain couples TRBV5-4 to TRBJ1-1, with TRBD1 identical over 7 bases. The J segment lost 1 base and the V segment lost 3 bases, leaving 3 bases of the junction unmatched. There are 14 residues in the CDR3. The germline V gene encodes CDR1 SGHNT and CDR2 YYREEE (reference sequence). CDR3 DNA sequence: TGTGCCAGCAGCTCCTGGACAGGGAACACTGAAGCTTTCTTT. It specifies CASSSWTGNTEAFF.

V usage is TRBV5-1 and J usage is TRBJ2-7; D gene uncertain. CDR3 size: 12 residues. Trimming took 2 bases from V and 4 from J, leaving 7 bases between them. Germline V CDR1 and CDR2: SGHRS, YFSETQ. CDR3 in amino acids: CASSLSGYEQYF. The CDR3, as DNA: TGCGCCAGCAGCTTATCCGGGTACGAGCAGTACTTC.

This chain joins TRBV6-5 and TRBJ1-5; tentative D call: TRBD1 (5 bases). The CDR3 totals 14 residues. Germline V gene sequence: CDR1 MNHEY, CDR2 SVGAGI. Trimming shortened V by 8 bases and J by 2 bases, and 13 bases separated the two germline ends. The CDR3 spells CASGRGGGNQPQHF. The CDR3 DNA sequence: TGTGCCAGCGGGCGGGGGGGTGGCAATCAGCCCCAGCATTTT.

The chain carries TRBV9 and TRBJ2-2, with 10 bases identical to TRBD2. This CDR3 comprises 17 residues. From germline, CDR1 is SGDLS and CDR2 YYNGEE. The J segment lost 1 base and the V segment lost 0 bases, leaving 3 bases of the junction unmatched. The CDR3 sequence: CASSVGLAGGNTGELFF. The CDR3, as DNA: TGTGCCAGCAGCGTAGGGTTAGCGGGAGGGAACACCGGGGAGCTGTTTTTT.

The V call is TRBV30, the J call TRBJ1-2; D not certain. Germline V gives CDR1 GTSNPN, CDR2 SVGIG (reference sequence). Trimming shortened V by 5 bases and J by 4 bases, and 23 bases separated the two germline ends. This CDR3 spans 16 amino acids. The CDR3 is CAWAPIRTQYVYGYTF. Here the CDR3 DNA reads TGTGCCTGGGCCCCAATACGGACTCAATACGTCTATGGCTACACCTTC.

This clone was counted once. V and J are TRBV5-6 and TRBJ2-5, with 9 bases aligning to TRBD2. CDR1 and CDR2 (germline): SGHDT, YYEEEE. Trimming cost V 0 bases and J 2 bases; bases outside gene matches: 2. The CDR3 is made up of 15 amino acids. The CDR3 region is CASSLGLAGQETQYF. CDR3 DNA sequence: TGTGCCAGCAGCTTGGGGCTAGCGGGGCAAGAGACCCAGTACTTC.

The chain joins TRBV6-5 to TRBJ2-7, with TRBD2 matching over 8 bases. Unmatched junction bases numbered 5, after V lost 5 bases and J lost 2 bases. Per the germline V gene, CDR1 is MNHEY and CDR2 is SVGAGI. The CDR3 length is 14 residues. This CDR3 reads CASSSGSETYEQYF. DNA of the CDR3: TGTGCCAGCAGTAGCGGGAGTGAAACCTACGAGCAGTACTTC.

This clone showed up just once. The CDR3 loop reads CASSLNRVGRETQYF. The CDR3 region has the DNA TGTGCCAGCAGCTTAAACCGGGTGGGGCGGGAGACCCAGTACTTC. The chain carries TRBV7-9 and TRBJ2-5; tentative D call: TRBD1 (5 bases). Deletions cut 2 bases from V and 5 bases from J, with 15 bases between. CDR3 length equals 15 residues. Germline CDR1 reads SEHNR; CDR2 reads FQNEAQ (reference sequence). Supplemented by reference TRBV7-9 and TRBJ2-5, the full variable domain reads DTGVSQNPRHKITKRGQNVTFRCDPISEHNRLYWYRQTLGQGPEFLTYFQNEAQLEKSRLLSDRFSAERPKGSFSTLEIQRTEQGDSAMYLCASSLNRVGRETQYFGPGTRLLVL.

The chain couples TRBV30 to TRBJ1-5; D uncertain. Trimming took off 0 bases at V and 0 bases at J, with 18 bases between the two ends. Germline V gene data show CDR1 as GTSNPN and CDR2 as SVGIG (reference sequence). The CDR3 length is 18 residues. CDR3 region: CAWSVETNDPYSNQPQHF. DNA for the CDR3: TGTGCCTGGAGTGTAGAGACAAACGACCCCTATAGCAATCAGCCCCAGCATTTT.

This clone was recorded a few times. The V call is TRBV10-3, the J call TRBJ2-1, with D tentatively TRBD2 (5 bases). Trimming cost V 3 bases and J 4 bases, with 10 bases left between them. The germline gives CDR1 ENHRY, CDR2 SYGVKD. The CDR3 covers 14 residues. The CDR3 sequence: CAISETREYNEQFF. For the CDR3, the DNA is TGTGCCATCAGTGAAACTAGGGAGTACAATGAGCAGTTCTTC.